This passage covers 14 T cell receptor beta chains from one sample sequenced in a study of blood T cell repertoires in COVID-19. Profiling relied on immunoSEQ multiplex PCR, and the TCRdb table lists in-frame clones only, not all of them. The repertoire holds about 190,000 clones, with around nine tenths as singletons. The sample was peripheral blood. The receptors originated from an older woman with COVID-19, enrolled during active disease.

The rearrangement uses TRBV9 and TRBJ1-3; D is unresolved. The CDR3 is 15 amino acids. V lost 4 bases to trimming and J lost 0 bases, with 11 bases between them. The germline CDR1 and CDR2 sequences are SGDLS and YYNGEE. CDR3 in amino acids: CASSRDGYSGNTIYF. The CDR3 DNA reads TGTGCCAGCAGCCGTGACGGGTACTCTGGAAACACCATATATTTT.

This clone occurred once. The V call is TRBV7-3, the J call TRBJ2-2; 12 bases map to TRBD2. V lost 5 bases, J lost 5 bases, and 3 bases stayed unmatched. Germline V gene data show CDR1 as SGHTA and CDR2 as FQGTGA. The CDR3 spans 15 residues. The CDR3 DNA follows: TGTGCCAGCAGCGTGACTAGCGGGAGAACCGGGGAGCTGTTTTTT. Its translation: CASSVTSGRTGELFF.

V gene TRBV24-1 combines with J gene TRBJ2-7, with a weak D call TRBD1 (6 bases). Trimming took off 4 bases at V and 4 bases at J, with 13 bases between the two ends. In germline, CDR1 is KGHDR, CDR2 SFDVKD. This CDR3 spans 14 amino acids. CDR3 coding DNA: TGTGCCACCAGTGACTCAGGACAGAAATACGAGCAGTACTTC. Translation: CATSDSGQKYEQYF.

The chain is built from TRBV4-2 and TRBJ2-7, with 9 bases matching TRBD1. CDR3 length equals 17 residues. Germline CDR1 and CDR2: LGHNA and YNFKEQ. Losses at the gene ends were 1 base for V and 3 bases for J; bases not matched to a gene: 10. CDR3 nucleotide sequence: TGTGCCAGCAGCCAAGCTTTAATAGGGACAGGGAGCTACGAGCAGTACTTC. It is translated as CASSQALIGTGSYEQYF.

CDR3 coding DNA: TGTGCCAGCAGTACAAATACAGGGGACTATGGCTACACCTTC. It yields the protein CASSTNTGDYGYTF. The genes are TRBV6-5 and TRBJ1-2; 7 bases match TRBD1. The CDR3 runs 14 residues. Germline V gives CDR1 MNHEY, CDR2 SVGAGI. The trim removed 5 bases at V and 3 bases at J, leaving 6 bases unmatched.

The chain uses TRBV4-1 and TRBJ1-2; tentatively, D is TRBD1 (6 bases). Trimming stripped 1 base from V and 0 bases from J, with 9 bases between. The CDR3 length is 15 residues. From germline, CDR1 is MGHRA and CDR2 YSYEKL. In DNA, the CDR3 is TGCGCCAGCAGCCAAGGGGGGCGGGCTAACTATGGCTACACCTTC. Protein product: CASSQGGRANYGYTF.

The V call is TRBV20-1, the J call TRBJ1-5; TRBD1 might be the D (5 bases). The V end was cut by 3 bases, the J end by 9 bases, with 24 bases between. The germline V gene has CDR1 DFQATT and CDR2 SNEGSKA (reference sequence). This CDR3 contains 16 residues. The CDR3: CSASRVPREAGGPQHF. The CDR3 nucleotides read TGCAGTGCTAGTCGTGTTCCCAGGGAGGCCGGGGGGCCCCAGCATTTT.

This CDR3 is CASSGRSGRGSYEQYF. In nucleotides, the CDR3 is TGTGCCAGTAGTGGAAGAAGCGGGAGGGGATCCTACGAGCAGTACTTC. This chain uses TRBV19 with TRBJ2-7, with TRBD2 matching over 10 bases. This CDR3 region has 16 residues. The V gene's germline CDR1 is LNHDA and CDR2 SQIVND (reference sequence). With 5 bases clipped from V and 1 base from J, the junction kept 8 bases outside the gene matches.

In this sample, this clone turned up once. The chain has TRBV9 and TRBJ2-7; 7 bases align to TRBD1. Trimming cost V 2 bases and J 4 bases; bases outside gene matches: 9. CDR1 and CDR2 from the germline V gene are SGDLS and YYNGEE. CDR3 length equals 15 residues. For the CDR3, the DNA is TGTGCCAGCAGCGTCCGACAGGGCTCGGGATACGAGCAGTACTTC. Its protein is CASSVRQGSGYEQYF.

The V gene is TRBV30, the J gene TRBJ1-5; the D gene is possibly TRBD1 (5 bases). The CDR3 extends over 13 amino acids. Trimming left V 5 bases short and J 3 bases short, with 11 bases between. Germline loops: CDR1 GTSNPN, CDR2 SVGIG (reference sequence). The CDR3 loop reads CAWAGGANQPQHF. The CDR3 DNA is TGTGCCTGGGCGGGAGGGGCCAATCAGCCCCAGCATTTT.

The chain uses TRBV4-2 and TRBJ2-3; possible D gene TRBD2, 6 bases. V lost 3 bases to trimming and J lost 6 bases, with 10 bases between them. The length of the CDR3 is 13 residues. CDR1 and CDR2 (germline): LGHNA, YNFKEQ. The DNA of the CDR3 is TGTGCCAGCAGCCAGGACCGGGAGGATACGCAGTATTTT. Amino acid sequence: CASSQDREDTQYF.

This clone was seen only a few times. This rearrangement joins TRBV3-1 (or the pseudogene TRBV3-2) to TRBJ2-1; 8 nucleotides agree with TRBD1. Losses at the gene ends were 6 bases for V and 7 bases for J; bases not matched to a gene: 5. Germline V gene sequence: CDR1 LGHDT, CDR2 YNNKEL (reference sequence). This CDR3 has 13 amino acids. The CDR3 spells CASSWNRGNEQFF. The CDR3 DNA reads TGTGCCAGCAGTTGGAACAGGGGGAATGAGCAGTTCTTC.

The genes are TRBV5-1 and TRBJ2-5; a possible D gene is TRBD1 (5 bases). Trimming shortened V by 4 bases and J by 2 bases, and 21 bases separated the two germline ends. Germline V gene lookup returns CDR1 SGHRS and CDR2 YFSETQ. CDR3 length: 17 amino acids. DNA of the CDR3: TGCGCCAGCAGCCCTGCTTTCCGACAGAGATCTCAAGAGACCCAGTACTTC. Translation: CASSPAFRQRSQETQYF.

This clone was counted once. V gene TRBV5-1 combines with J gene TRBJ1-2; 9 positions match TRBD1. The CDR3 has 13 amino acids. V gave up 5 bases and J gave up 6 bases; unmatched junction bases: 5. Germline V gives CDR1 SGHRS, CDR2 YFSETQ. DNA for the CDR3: TGCGCCAGCAGATGGACAGGGGACGATGGCTACACCTTC. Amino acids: CASRWTGDDGYTF.